This entry lists 10 T cell receptor beta chains sequenced from one sample in a study of Ad26.COV2.S vaccination and SARS-CoV-2 variants. Generated by immunoSEQ multiplex PCR, the TCRdb table keeps only in-frame clones and is missing some. The sample shows about 350,000 clones, 80% to 90% of them seen only once. Treatment meaning: roughly 18 received Ad26.COV2.S at low or high dose, single or two shots; 5 received placebo; per-sample allocation not given. Following the first vaccine or placebo injection, samples were taken on day 63. The sample consisted of peripheral blood, taken in a trial of Ad26.COV2.S vaccine versus placebo. These receptors came from a person aged 18-65 years who received the Ad26.COV2.S COVID-19 vaccine or a placebo.

CDR3 DNA: TGCGCCAGCAGCCAAGCTGGACAGGGGAACTACGAGCAGTACTTC. This encodes CASSQAGQGNYEQYF. The rearrangement links TRBV4-3 to TRBJ2-7; TRBD1 matches at 9 bases. Germline CDR1 and CDR2: LGHNA and YSLEER. The CDR3 has 15 amino acids. Trimming at V came to 1 base and at J to 3 bases, leaving 4 bases not matched to a gene.

The chain has TRBV27 and TRBJ2-7; possibly TRBD2 for D (6 bases). CDR3 length: 14 amino acids. Germline CDR1 MNHEY, CDR2 SMNVEV (reference sequence). Trimming shortened V by 3 bases and J by 3 bases, and 12 bases separated the two germline ends. For the CDR3, the DNA is TGTGCCAGCAGTTTTCGGGCGGACTACTACGAGCAGTACTTC. It encodes CASSFRADYYEQYF.

The rearrangement uses TRBV10-3 and TRBJ2-1; possible D gene TRBD1, 6 bases. The CDR3 covers 14 residues. V gave up 6 bases and J gave up 0 bases, with 9 bases separating them. In germline, CDR1 is ENHRY, CDR2 SYGVKD. CDR3 coding DNA: TGTGCCATCAGACAGGGAAGCTCCTACAATGAGCAGTTCTTC. The encoded protein is CAIRQGSSYNEQFF.

The chain uses TRBV7-2 and TRBJ2-7, with TRBD2 matching over 15 bases. The CDR3 extends over 16 amino acids. CDR1 and CDR2 from the germline V gene are SGHTA and FQGNSA. V trimming: 2 bases; J trimming: 5 bases; junction bases outside the gene matches: 4. The CDR3 spells CASSLLGLAGGDEQYF. The DNA of the CDR3 is TGTGCCAGCAGCTTACTCGGACTAGCGGGGGGGGACGAGCAGTACTTC.

The chain is built from TRBV2 and TRBJ1-2; 7 nucleotides line up with TRBD1. CDR3 length: 14 amino acids. The V and J ends lost 6 bases and 0 bases, in that order; junction bases with no gene match: 4. Per the germline V gene, CDR1 is SNHLY and CDR2 is FYNNEI. The CDR3 region is CASRGQTTNYGYTF. The CDR3 DNA reads as TGTGCCAGCAGGGGACAGACTACTAACTATGGCTACACCTTC.

This chain links TRBV27 with TRBJ1-4, with D unresolved. The germline gives CDR1 MNHEY, CDR2 SMNVEV (reference sequence). This CDR3 has 16 amino acids. The V end was cut by 0 bases, the J end by 5 bases, with 13 bases between. CDR3 in amino acids: CASSLSVGQVNEKLFF. Written as DNA, the CDR3 is TGTGCCAGCAGTTTATCCGTCGGGCAGGTCAATGAAAAACTGTTTTTT.

The chain employs TRBV10-3 and TRBJ2-3, with D possibly called TRBD1 or TRBD2 (5 bases each). CDR1 and CDR2 (germline): ENHRY, SYGVKD. V lost 5 bases and J lost 2, with 11 bases in between. This CDR3 contains 14 residues. The CDR3: CAISIGTTTDTQYF. CDR3 bases: TGTGCCATCAGTATCGGGACGACCACAGATACGCAGTATTTT.

V and J are TRBV5-1 and TRBJ1-4; the D is unclear. CDR1 is SGHRS, CDR2 YFSETQ, per germline. Trimming stripped 1 base from V and 8 bases from J, with 12 bases between. The CDR3 consists of 14 residues. The CDR3 loop reads CASSLNGVYEKLFF. The CDR3 bases are TGCGCCAGCAGCTTGAATGGGGTTTACGAAAAACTGTTTTTT.

In its sample, this clone was seen once. V and J are TRBV7-4 and TRBJ2-7; D ambiguous. Germline V gene data show CDR1 as SGHVT and CDR2 as SQSDAQ. Trimming left V 1 base short and J 1 base short, with 14 bases between. This CDR3 is built from 16 residues. The CDR3 nucleotides read TGTGCCAGCAGCTTAGTTGGAAAGGGTGGTTCCTACGAGCAGTACTTC. Translation: CASSLVGKGGSYEQYF.

The V call is TRBV4-2, the J call TRBJ1-1; D may be TRBD1 (5 bases). Germline assignment: CDR1 LGHNA and CDR2 YNFKEQ. Trimming took 0 bases from V and 1 from J, leaving 6 bases between them. This CDR3 contains 14 residues. The CDR3 DNA reads TGTGCCAGCAGCCAAGAAGGACAGAACACTGAAGCTTTCTTT. This gives the protein CASSQEGQNTEAFF.